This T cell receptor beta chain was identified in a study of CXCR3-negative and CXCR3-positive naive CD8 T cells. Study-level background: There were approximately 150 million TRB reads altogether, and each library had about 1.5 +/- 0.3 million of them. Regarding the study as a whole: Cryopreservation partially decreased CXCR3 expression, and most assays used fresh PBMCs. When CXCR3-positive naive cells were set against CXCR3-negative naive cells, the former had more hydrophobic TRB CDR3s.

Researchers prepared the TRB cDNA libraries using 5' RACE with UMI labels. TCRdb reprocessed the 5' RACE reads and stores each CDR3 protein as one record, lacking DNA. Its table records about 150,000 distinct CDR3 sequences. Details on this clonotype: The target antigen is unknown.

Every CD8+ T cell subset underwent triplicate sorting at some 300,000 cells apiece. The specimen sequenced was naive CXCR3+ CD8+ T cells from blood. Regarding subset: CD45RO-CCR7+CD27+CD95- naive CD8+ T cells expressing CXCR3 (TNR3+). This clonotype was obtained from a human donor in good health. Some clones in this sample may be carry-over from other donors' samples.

CDR3 protein: CASRTRDRMNTEAFF. The rearrangement joins TRBV27 to TRBJ1-1; TCRdb proposes TRBD1, but this gene call is untestable without DNA. CDR1 and CDR2 (germline): MNHEY, SMNVEV (reference sequence). The CDR3 loop spans 15 amino acids.